These 12 T cell receptor beta chains came from one sample sequenced in a study of CD8 T cells in ankylosing spondylitis. One entry per CDR3 protein, called by TCRdb with MiXCR from the 5' RACE reads. This sample has some 350,000 distinct CDR3 sequences, with roughly 14% found just once. Sequenced sample: blood, either unsorted or a sorted T cell fraction (not recorded which). All receptors come from a male donor with ankylosing spondylitis or in good health (not recorded which).

This chain links TRBV6-6 with TRBJ1-2; TRBD1 matches 8 bases. Per germline, CDR1 MNHNY and CDR2 SVGAGI (reference sequence). This CDR3 has 12 amino acids. V was clipped by 6 bases and J by 7 bases; unmatched bases: 4. The CDR3 region has the DNA TGTGCCAGCAGGGGAGGACAGGGTGGCTACACCTTC. This translates into CASRGGQGGYTF.

A word on this clonotype: A much larger clone lies a single base off, so this may be a read error. This chain links TRBV12-3 or TRBV12-4 with TRBJ2-3, with TRBD2 matching 8 bases. This CDR3 spans 15 amino acids. Here the CDR3 reads CASSSSGSRTDTKYF. Written as DNA, the CDR3 is TGTGCCAGCAGTTCAAGCGGGAGTAGAACAGATACGAAGTATTTT.

This clonotype was recorded at least ten times. The chain links TRBV29-1 to TRBJ2-5; D not certain. The CDR3 has 12 residues. Trimming removed 3 bases from V and 2 bases from J, with 7 bases in between. Germline lookup yields CDR1 SQVTM and CDR2 ANQGSEA. CDR3 amino acids: CSVDGGQETQYF. The CDR3 nucleotides are TGCAGCGTTGACGGCGGACAAGAGACCCAGTACTTC.

This clonotype was counted at least ten times. The chain has TRBV12-3 or TRBV12-4 and TRBJ2-5, with D possibly TRBD2 on 6 matching bases. The CDR3 spans 14 residues. V lost 3 bases to trimming and J lost 5 bases, with 13 bases between them. Written as DNA, the CDR3 is TGTGCCAGCAGTTTGGGGGGTAACGGCGAGACCCAGTACTTC. Translating gives CASSLGGNGETQYF.

This rearrangement joins TRBV6-5 to TRBJ2-7; the D gene is possibly TRBD2 (6 bases). Trimming pared 2 bases from V and 3 bases from J, leaving 11 bases between. This CDR3 has 14 amino acids. The germline V gene encodes CDR1 MNHEY and CDR2 SVGAGI. CDR3 protein: CASSYGGALYEQYF. The CDR3 DNA sequence: TGTGCCAGCAGTTACGGCGGGGCCCTCTACGAGCAGTACTTC.

Only a few counts were recorded for this clonotype. The chain combines TRBV10-3 with TRBJ1-6; 9 bases align to TRBD1. This CDR3 is 17 amino acids long. The ends lost 4 bases at V and 5 bases at J; junction bases unmatched: 9. Germline V lookup: CDR1 ENHRY, CDR2 SYGVKD. The CDR3 coding sequence is TGTGCCATCAGTGCCTTGGGACAGGGATGGGATAATTCACCCCTCCACTTT. Its translation is CAISALGQGWDNSPLHF.

This sequence joins TRBV30 and TRBJ2-3, with D possibly being TRBD2 (5 bases). V was pared by 0 bases and J by 7 bases, with 11 bases between. The CDR3 spans 13 residues. Germline values: CDR1 GTSNPN, CDR2 SVGIG (reference sequence). The CDR3 DNA sequence: TGTGCCTGGAGTGTGATGTCCGGGAATACGCAGTATTTT. It codes for CAWSVMSGNTQYF.

This clonotype was recorded at least ten times. This chain connects TRBV5-5 to TRBJ2-1, with 7 bases matching TRBD1. V lost 6 bases to trimming and J lost 5 bases; unmatched junction nucleotides: 20. CDR1 and CDR2 (germline): SGHKS, YYEKEE (reference sequence). The CDR3 has 18 residues. CDR3 nucleotide sequence: TGTGCCAGCACCTCCTTAAATTGGACAGGTCGATGGGACAATGAGCAGTTCTTC. It translates to CASTSLNWTGRWDNEQFF.

This clonotype was detected a few times. This rearrangement joins TRBV12-3 or TRBV12-4 to TRBJ1-2; unclear D gene. The CDR3 extends over 11 amino acids. The V gene lost 1 base and the J gene lost 7 bases, with 4 bases spanning the gap. The chain's CDR3 is CASSLGLGYTF. For the CDR3, the DNA is TGTGCCAGCAGTTTAGGCCTTGGCTACACCTTC.

The gene calls are TRBV5-1 and TRBJ2-3; possibly TRBD2 for D (6 bases). The CDR3 sequence is 15 residues long. Looked up from germline, CDR1 is SGHRS and CDR2 is YFSETQ. Deletions cut 0 bases from V and 5 bases from J, with 13 bases between. DNA for the CDR3: TGCGCCAGCAGCTTGGGCGGGACCAAGGAAGATACGCAGTATTTT. It is translated as CASSLGGTKEDTQYF.

The chain carries TRBV10-2 and TRBJ1-2; D is undetermined. The length of the CDR3 is 12 residues. Trimming cost V 4 bases and J 3 bases, with 6 bases left between them. Germline CDR1 and CDR2: WSHSY and SAAADI. The CDR3 reads CASSGGYYGYTF. The CDR3 region has the DNA TGCGCCAGCAGTGGGGGATACTATGGCTACACCTTC.

V usage is TRBV28 and J usage is TRBJ2-1; D is perhaps TRBD2 (6 bases). CDR3 size: 15 residues. V was clipped by 3 bases and J by 4 bases, with 13 bases between them. Per the germline V gene, CDR1 is MDHEN and CDR2 is SYDVKM. CDR3 loop: CASSFPGLAYNEQFF. The CDR3 bases are TGTGCCAGCAGTTTTCCGGGACTGGCTTACAATGAGCAGTTCTTC.